Presented here are 13 T cell receptor beta chains from one specimen sequenced in a study of blood T cell repertoires in COVID-19 (dated by TCRdb to the early 2020s). Library preparation used the immunoSEQ multiplex PCR assay. What TCRdb holds here is the immuneACCESS table cut down to in-frame rearrangements. Part of the clones is not present; checked against another copy, under half of the missing clones reflect an unresolved V gene, and the others are unexplained. Recorded for this sample are 300,000 to 400,000 clones; over 80% of them occurred a single time. Of the sample, more than 5% is held by the ten largest clones. Sequencing was performed on peripheral blood. All receptors come from a woman between 45 and 60 years old with COVID-19, enrolled during active disease.

The V gene is TRBV7-2, the J gene TRBJ1-5; D is unresolved. The CDR3 loop spans 12 amino acids. V shed 4 bases and J shed 6 bases, with 7 bases lying between them. Germline CDR1 reads SGHTA; CDR2 reads FQGNSA. The CDR3 spells CASSYRGQPQHF. CDR3 nucleotides: TGTGCCAGCAGCTATCGAGGTCAGCCCCAGCATTTT. The complete variable domain, with remaining parts taken from reference TRBV7-2 and TRBJ1-5, reads GAGVSQSPSNKVTEKGKDVELRCDPISGHTALYWYRQSLGQGLEFLIYFQGNSAPDKSGLPSDRFSAERTGGSVSTLTIQRTQQEDSAVYLCASSYRGQPQHFGDGTRLSIL.

CDR3 region: CASSVATGQGFYTF. The CDR3 nucleotides read TGTGCCAGCAGCGTAGCTACGGGACAGGGGTTCTACACCTTC. V and J are TRBV9 and TRBJ1-2, with 10 bases fitting TRBD1. The ends lost 0 bases at V and 10 bases at J; junction bases unmatched: 6. Germline CDR1 reads SGDLS; CDR2 reads YYNGEE. The CDR3 consists of 14 residues.

The genes are TRBV27 and TRBJ1-1, with 9 positions matching TRBD1. J gave up 7 bases and V 6 bases, and 9 bases lay outside the gene matches. The CDR3 spans 14 residues. Germline V CDR1 and CDR2: MNHEY, SMNVEV (reference sequence). CDR3 protein: CASRTGQGGGEAFF. The CDR3 nucleotides read TGTGCCAGCAGAACGGGACAGGGTGGAGGTGAAGCTTTCTTT.

The chain employs TRBV7-8 and TRBJ2-1; the match to TRBD1 covers 7 bases. CDR1 and CDR2 (germline): SGHVS, FQNEAQ. This CDR3 is built from 16 residues. The junction had 12 bases not matched to a gene; V was cut back by 5 bases and J by 5 bases. In DNA, the CDR3 is TGTGCCAGCAGCCTTCTCCCCGGGACAGACAACAATGAGCAGTTCTTC. Its translation: CASSLLPGTDNNEQFF.

This clone was recorded a few times. This chain connects TRBV5-4 to TRBJ2-7, with 8 bases identical to TRBD1. V lost 4 bases and J lost 3; bases outside the gene matches: 3. Germline V CDR1 and CDR2: SGHNT, YYREEE (reference sequence). The length of the CDR3 is 13 residues. This chain's CDR3 is CASSTGQGYEQYF. Written as DNA, the CDR3 is TGTGCCAGCAGCACAGGACAGGGCTACGAGCAGTACTTC.

The J gene is TRBJ1-6, the V gene TRBV9; weak D call: TRBD1 (5 bases). Germline V gives CDR1 SGDLS, CDR2 YYNGEE. Trimming took 4 bases from V and 7 from J, leaving 21 bases between them. The CDR3 loop spans 17 amino acids. CDR3 loop: CASSPRRGDGGNSPLHF. CDR3 nucleotides: TGTGCCAGCAGCCCCAGGAGGGGCGACGGGGGGAATTCACCCCTCCACTTT.

This chain links TRBV25-1 with TRBJ2-1; 11 bases are a match to TRBD2. Germline CDR1 reads MGHDK; CDR2 reads SYGVNS. V shed 6 bases and J 4 bases; nucleotides not matched to a gene: 8. The CDR3 loop spans 16 amino acids. This CDR3 reads CASSLRTSGPYNEQFF. CDR3 in DNA: TGTGCCAGCAGCCTCAGGACTAGCGGGCCGTACAATGAGCAGTTCTTC.

The chain is built from TRBV19 and TRBJ1-3, with 8 bases fitting TRBD1. Germline-derived CDR1 and CDR2 are LNHDA and SQIVND (reference sequence). J gave up 7 bases and V 3 bases, and 8 bases lay outside the gene matches. The CDR3 is 15 residues long. CDR3 region: CASSMGDRSANTIYF. Here the CDR3 DNA reads TGTGCCAGTAGTATGGGGGACAGGAGTGCGAACACCATATATTTT.

The chain combines TRBV30 with TRBJ2-5; D might be TRBD1 (6 bases). Germline V gene sequence: CDR1 GTSNPN, CDR2 SVGIG (reference sequence). V gave up 1 base and J gave up 5 bases, with 20 bases separating them. The CDR3 covers 16 residues. As DNA, the CDR3 is TGTGCCTGGAGTGACTGGGACACAACTGAGAGGGAGACCCAGTACTTC. It yields the protein CAWSDWDTTERETQYF.

This chain links TRBV15 with TRBJ1-1, with a possible D match to TRBD1 (5 bases). V was cut by 4 bases and J by 1 base, with 13 bases left in between. Germline V gene data show CDR1 as LNHNV and CDR2 as YYDKDF (reference sequence). This CDR3 comprises 15 residues. The DNA of the CDR3 is TGTGCCACCAGCAATTTAGGGGAAAAGAACACTGAAGCTTTCTTT. Translation gives CATSNLGEKNTEAFF.

The rearrangement links TRBV18 to TRBJ2-5, with 8 bases aligning to TRBD2. Germline assignment: CDR1 KGHSH and CDR2 LQKENI. The CDR3 has 15 amino acids. J lost 2 bases, V lost 5 bases, and 7 bases had no gene match. DNA of the CDR3: TGTGCCAGCTCATCTCTAGCGGGTCTACAAGAGACCCAGTACTTC. Amino acid sequence: CASSSLAGLQETQYF.

In its sample, this clone was seen once. The chain joins TRBV4-3 to TRBJ1-1, with D unresolved. The V gene's germline CDR1 is LGHNA and CDR2 YSLEER. The V gene lost 0 bases and the J gene lost 5 bases, with 13 bases spanning the gap. This CDR3 has 15 residues. DNA for the CDR3: TGCGCCAGCAGCCAAGAATGGCCGGGATATACTGAAGCTTTCTTT. Amino acids: CASSQEWPGYTEAFF.

This chain connects TRBV18 to TRBJ1-2, with D perhaps matching TRBD1 (5 bases). With 3 bases removed from V and 3 bases from J, the gap between germline ends came to 11 bases. The CDR3 runs 14 residues. Looked up from germline, CDR1 is KGHSH and CDR2 is LQKENI. The chain's CDR3 is CASSPSGVDYGYTF. CDR3 in DNA: TGTGCCAGCTCACCCTCGGGGGTTGACTATGGCTACACCTTC.